The 11 T cell receptor beta chains below were found in one sample sequenced in a study of regulatory T cells in long-lasting Graves disease. In building TCR beta libraries, iRepertoire HTBI primers were used together with Arm-PCR of CDR3 regions. From the multiplex PCR reads, TCRdb called clonotypes with MiXCR, one entry per CDR3 protein. Of some 350,000 distinct CDR3 sequences in the sample, roughly 15% were seen once. The time point is: newly diagnosed GD, antithyroid drugs for less than 3 months. Scientists built the TCR library using RNA that was extracted from PBMCs. The same data also contributed to another study, on T cells in Graves' hyperthyroidism and ophthalmopathy.

The sequenced sample was peripheral blood mononuclear cells (PBMCs), obtained at new diagnosis, from a patient treated with antithyroid drugs. All receptors come from a young woman with Graves disease.

There are many counts of this clonotype. V gene TRBV7-8 combines with J gene TRBJ2-1; D ambiguous. Germline V lookup: CDR1 SGHVS, CDR2 FQNEAQ. Deletions cut 1 base from V and 4 bases from J, with 14 bases between. This CDR3 is built from 16 residues. The CDR3 nucleotides read TGTGCCAGCAGCTTAGGTGGCGGAGACGCGTACAATGAGCAGTTCTTC. It codes for CASSLGGGDAYNEQFF.

The gene calls are TRBV6-2 or TRBV6-3 and TRBJ1-5, with D uncertain. The CDR3 is 12 amino acids. Looked up from germline, CDR1 is MNHEY and CDR2 is SVGEGT. The ends were cut back, 5 bases at V and 6 bases at J, with 8 bases in the middle. The chain's CDR3 is CASSDQGQPQHF. In nucleotides, the CDR3 is TGTGCCAGCAGTGATCAAGGTCAGCCCCAGCATTTT.

The J gene is TRBJ1-2, the V gene TRBV6-1; D perhaps matches TRBD1 (5 bases). The CDR3 is 13 amino acids. V gave up 8 bases and J gave up 6 bases, with 16 bases separating them. CDR1 is MNHNS, CDR2 SASEGT, per germline. DNA of the CDR3: TGTGCCAGCGGGGCGGGTGGGCGCAATGGCTACACCTTC. Protein: CASGAGGRNGYTF.

The V and J genes are TRBV4-2 and TRBJ1-3; D is unclear. In germline, CDR1 is LGHNA, CDR2 YNFKEQ. V gave up 1 base and J gave up 0 bases, with 13 bases separating them. The CDR3 spans 17 residues. In DNA, the CDR3 is TGTGCCAGCAGCCAAGGGGGTCGAACAGTCTCTGGAAACACCATATATTTT. It specifies CASSQGGRTVSGNTIYF.

This clonotype was seen a few times. CDR3 sequence: CSDRRDPSTDTQYF. In DNA, the CDR3 is TGCAGCGACCGCAGAGACCCGAGCACAGATACGCAGTATTTT. The chain is built from TRBV29-1 and TRBJ2-3; unclear D gene. Germline assignment: CDR1 SQVTM and CDR2 ANQGSEA. V lost 7 bases and J lost 0, with 14 bases in between. The CDR3 loop spans 14 amino acids.

This clonotype showed up many times. The chain joins TRBV6-5 to TRBJ2-3; 11 nucleotides agree with TRBD2. Losses at the gene ends were 2 bases for V and 0 bases for J; bases not matched to a gene: 4. CDR1 and CDR2 (germline): MNHEY, SVGAGI. CDR3 length: 17 amino acids. The CDR3 DNA reads TGTGCCAGCAGTTACCTATCTAGCGGGGGGAGCACAGATACGCAGTATTTT. Translated, it gives CASSYLSSGGSTDTQYF.

This clonotype was seen ten or more times. The chain combines TRBV11-2 with TRBJ2-6, with unresolved D. Germline loops: CDR1 SGHAT, CDR2 FQNNGV. The CDR3 has 16 amino acids. V shed 5 bases and J shed 0 bases, with 11 bases lying between them. The CDR3 region is CASSQYRDSGANVLTF. The CDR3 DNA reads as TGTGCCAGCAGCCAATATAGGGACTCTGGGGCCAACGTCCTGACTTTC.

The table lists this clonotype with many counts. The chain has TRBV4-1 and TRBJ1-1; TRBD1 might be the D (5 bases). Trimming pared 0 bases from V and 3 bases from J, leaving 5 bases between. CDR3 length: 13 amino acids. Germline CDR1 and CDR2: MGHRA and YSYEKL. The CDR3 region is CASSQEGDTEAFF. Here the CDR3 DNA reads TGCGCCAGCAGCCAAGAAGGGGACACTGAAGCTTTCTTT.

This clonotype occurred many times. The rearrangement links TRBV12-3 or TRBV12-4 to TRBJ1-1, with D possibly matching TRBD1 (5 bases). The V end was cut by 6 bases, the J end by 1 base, with 12 bases between. The CDR3 contains 14 residues. CDR3 region: CASSFWGGNTEAFF. The CDR3 nucleotides read TGTGCCAGCAGCTTCTGGGGGGGGAACACTGAAGCTTTCTTT.

This clonotype was seen a single time. A much larger clone sits a single nucleotide away, making a read error possible. The gene calls are TRBV30 and TRBJ1-1; D gene ambiguous. Looked up from germline, CDR1 is GTSNPN and CDR2 is SVGIG (reference sequence). Trimming took 1 base from V and 5 from J, leaving 8 bases between them. This CDR3 region has 12 residues. In DNA, the CDR3 is TGTGCCTGGAGTGCGCACGATACTGAAGCTTTCTTT. It encodes CAWSAHDTEAFF.

This clonotype showed up many times. The J gene is TRBJ2-5, the V gene TRBV25-1, with D maybe TRBD1 (6 bases). Trimming took 1 base from V and 7 from J, leaving 16 bases between them. Germline loops: CDR1 MGHDK, CDR2 SYGVNS. This CDR3 has 15 residues. The CDR3 sequence: CASSESAGQPWTQYF. The CDR3 coding sequence is TGTGCCAGCAGTGAATCAGCCGGACAGCCGTGGACCCAGTACTTC. Supplemented by reference TRBV25-1 and TRBJ2-5, the full variable domain reads EADIYQTPRYLVIGTGKKITLECSQTMGHDKMYWYQQDPGMELHLIHYSYGVNSTEKGDLSSESTVSRIRTEHFPLTLESARPSHTSQYLCASSESAGQPWTQYFGPGTRLLVL.